This TCR beta chain was identified during a study of beta chain features in type 1 diabetes. Study-wide context: No patient-donor differences in age, gender, total cells or subset yield.

Findings and limits, study-wide: There was a moderate but significant shortening of TCRB CDR3s in all four CD4+ subsets of Type 1 diabetes patients.

This clone showed up just a few times. What it recognizes is unknown. Expressed TCRB transcripts were sequenced, since all the RNA that had been isolated was reverse transcribed. Sequencing used immunoSEQ multiplex PCR; TCRdb keeps in-frame clones, though not all of them. Of 200,000 to 300,000 clones in the sample, roughly 20% were seen once. This TCR was sampled from a woman aged 40-49 years with type 1 diabetes. Material for sequencing was naive CD4+ T cells from blood.

Here the CDR3 DNA reads TGCAGCGTTGAAGGCAGGGGAACCGAGACCCAGTACTTC. Protein product: CSVEGRGTETQYF. The V and J genes are TRBV29-1 and TRBJ2-5, with a possible D match to TRBD1 (6 bases). Trimming took 1 base from V and 5 from J, leaving 11 bases between them. The CDR3 extends over 13 amino acids. Germline assignment: CDR1 SQVTM and CDR2 ANQGSEA.